One and the same sample provided the 15 T cell receptor beta chains below, sequenced in a study of T cell repertoires in cytomegalovirus infection. Using its own MiXCR run on the reads, TCRdb lists one record per CDR3 protein. The sample carries some 270,000 distinct CDR3 sequences, 17% recorded once. Sequenced sample: CD8+ T cells from PBMCs. The receptors were gathered from a human donor in good health (CMV status not recorded). Some clones in this sample may be carry-over from other donors' samples.

This rearrangement joins TRBV2 to TRBJ2-3, with 8 bases that match TRBD2. CDR1 and CDR2 from the germline V gene are SNHLY and FYNNEI. The J segment lost 5 bases and the V segment lost 10 bases, leaving 8 bases of the junction unmatched. The CDR3 has 13 amino acids. CDR3 sequence (DNA): TGTGCCACCACGGGGGGGCTTGGAGATACGCAGTATTTT. The encoded protein is CATTGGLGDTQYF.

The chain joins TRBV4-1 to TRBJ2-2; possible D gene TRBD1, 6 bases. V lost 3 bases, J lost 6 bases, and 11 bases lay in between. CDR3 length: 14 residues. Germline CDR1 is MGHRA and CDR2 is YSYEKL. The CDR3 DNA reads TGCGCCAGCAGCCACCCCAAGGGGGCCGGGGAGCTGTTTTTT. Translating it yields CASSHPKGAGELFF.

This clonotype has at least ten counts. V gene TRBV7-9 combines with J gene TRBJ2-6, with a tentative D call TRBD2 (6 bases). This CDR3 is 20 amino acids long. Germline V CDR1 and CDR2: SEHNR, FQNEAQ (reference sequence). The V and J ends lost 5 bases and 0 bases respectively, with 23 bases between them. The CDR3 region is CASSLLPPGPEGSGANVLTF. CDR3 sequence (DNA): TGTGCCAGCAGCCTTCTACCACCGGGACCGGAGGGCTCTGGGGCCAACGTCCTGACTTTC. The whole variable domain, filled in from reference TRBV7-9 and TRBJ2-6, reads DTGVSQNPRHKITKRGQNVTFRCDPISEHNRLYWYRQTLGQGPEFLTYFQNEAQLEKSRLLSDRFSAERPKGSFSTLEIQRTEQGDSAMYLCASSLLPPGPEGSGANVLTFGAGSRLTVL.

The chain joins TRBV6-1 to TRBJ2-1, with 7 nucleotides matching TRBD2. Germline CDR1 and CDR2: MNHNS and SASEGT. Germline trimming cut 10 bases from V and 6 bases from J; bases unmatched to any gene: 15. The CDR3 is made up of 15 amino acids. CDR3: CATSEAGRALNEQFF. CDR3 sequence (DNA): TGTGCCACCTCGGAGGCAGGGAGGGCCCTCAATGAGCAGTTCTTC.

The V and J genes are TRBV28 and TRBJ1-4, with a weak D call TRBD1 (6 bases). From germline, CDR1 is MDHEN and CDR2 SYDVKM. The germline V and J ends were trimmed by 4 bases and 6 bases, with 9 bases remaining between them. The CDR3 runs to 13 residues. The CDR3 here is CASSYAGDEKLFF. CDR3 nucleotides: TGTGCCAGCAGTTACGCAGGGGATGAAAAACTGTTTTTT.

As regards this clonotype: This sequence may be a read error, since a much larger clone differs from it by one base. This rearrangement joins TRBV7-1 to TRBJ2-7; 9 bases agree with TRBD1. TRBV7-1 is an ORF, and what it does is uncertain. The length of the CDR3 is 15 residues. CDR3 in amino acids: CASSPSTGGPGEQNF. The CDR3 DNA reads TGTGCCAGCAGCCCCTCGACAGGGGGTCCAGGGGAGCAGAACTTC.

This clonotype was detected only a few times. The J gene is TRBJ2-2, the V gene TRBV5-1, with a tentative D call TRBD1 (6 bases). The CDR3 has 17 amino acids. V was trimmed by 4 bases and J by 4 bases, leaving 20 bases between them. CDR1 is SGHRS and CDR2 is YFSETQ in the germline V gene. CDR3 sequence (DNA): TGCGCCAGCAGCCCCCGGGGTCTGGGACACGGCACCGGGGAGCTGTTTTTT. Translating gives CASSPRGLGHGTGELFF.

This clonotype showed up many times. The genes are TRBV7-6 and TRBJ2-3; 7 bases fit TRBD2. Looked up from germline, CDR1 is SGHVS and CDR2 is FNYEAQ. The CDR3 totals 15 residues. V trimming: 8 bases; J trimming: 4 bases; junction bases outside the gene matches: 12. The DNA of the CDR3 is TGTGCCAGCGGTAGAGGCGGGGGATTTGCAGATACGCAGTATTTT. Its translation: CASGRGGGFADTQYF.

This clonotype was observed many times. This rearrangement joins TRBV7-2 to TRBJ2-2; 11 positions agree with TRBD2. Unmatched junction bases numbered 3, after V lost 3 bases and J lost 6 bases. The CDR3 loop spans 15 amino acids. CDR1 SGHTA and CDR2 FQGNSA come from the germline V gene. The CDR3 DNA follows: TGTGCCAGCAGCTTTAGCGGGGGGGCGGCCGGGGAGCTGTTTTTT. Translation: CASSFSGGAAGELFF.

This clonotype was observed a few times. CDR3 nucleotides: TGTGCCAGCAGTTCTATAACCTACAATGAGCAGTTCTTC. Its translation: CASSSITYNEQFF. The V gene is TRBV2, the J gene TRBJ2-1; D is unresolved. Trimming removed 5 bases from V and 2 bases from J, with 7 bases in between. This CDR3 is 13 amino acids long. Per germline, CDR1 SNHLY and CDR2 FYNNEI.

The J gene is TRBJ1-2, the V gene TRBV19, with 8 bases aligning to TRBD1. From germline, CDR1 is LNHDA and CDR2 SQIVND (reference sequence). The V and J ends lost 10 bases and 3 bases, in that order; junction bases with no gene match: 4. The CDR3 is 12 amino acids. In DNA, the CDR3 is TGTGCCACCGAGACAGGGGACTATGGCTACACCTTC. It specifies CATETGDYGYTF.

This clonotype has at least ten counts. The chain links TRBV7-8 to TRBJ1-1; D may be TRBD1 (6 bases). Germline CDR1 reads SGHVS; CDR2 reads FQNEAQ. V lost 5 bases, J lost 3 bases, and 13 bases lay in between. The CDR3 is 14 residues long. This CDR3 is CASSPGAGDTEAFF. In DNA, the CDR3 is TGTGCCAGCAGCCCAGGGGCGGGGGACACTGAAGCTTTCTTT.

This clonotype has just a few counts. The J gene is TRBJ1-5, the V gene TRBV6-2 or TRBV6-3; TRBD1 might be the D (6 bases). This CDR3 is 14 amino acids long. Per germline, CDR1 MNHEY and CDR2 SVGEGT. Trimming took 5 bases from V and 4 from J, leaving 12 bases between them. The CDR3 DNA reads as TGTGCCAGCAGTCGCGGACAGAATAATCAGCCCCAGCATTTT. Translated: CASSRGQNNQPQHF.

This clonotype came up many times. In nucleotides, the CDR3 is TGTGCCAGCAGCTCTATACCTACTAGCGGGCTATCGAACACCGGGGAGCTGTTTTTT. Translating it yields CASSSIPTSGLSNTGELFF. The chain uses TRBV7-6 and TRBJ2-2; TRBD2 aligns across 9 bases. Germline CDR1 and CDR2: SGHVS and FNYEAQ. This CDR3 region has 19 residues. J lost 0 bases, V lost 4 bases, and 12 bases had no gene match.

CDR3 nucleotide sequence: TGCGCCAGCAGCCAAGATGGAGCAGGGTCCACTGAAGCTTTCTTT. It translates to CASSQDGAGSTEAFF. The chain couples TRBV4-1 to TRBJ1-1; D is perhaps TRBD1 (5 bases). The CDR3 has 15 amino acids. Germline V lookup: CDR1 MGHRA, CDR2 YSYEKL. The ends were cut back, 0 bases at V and 4 bases at J, with 12 bases in the middle.